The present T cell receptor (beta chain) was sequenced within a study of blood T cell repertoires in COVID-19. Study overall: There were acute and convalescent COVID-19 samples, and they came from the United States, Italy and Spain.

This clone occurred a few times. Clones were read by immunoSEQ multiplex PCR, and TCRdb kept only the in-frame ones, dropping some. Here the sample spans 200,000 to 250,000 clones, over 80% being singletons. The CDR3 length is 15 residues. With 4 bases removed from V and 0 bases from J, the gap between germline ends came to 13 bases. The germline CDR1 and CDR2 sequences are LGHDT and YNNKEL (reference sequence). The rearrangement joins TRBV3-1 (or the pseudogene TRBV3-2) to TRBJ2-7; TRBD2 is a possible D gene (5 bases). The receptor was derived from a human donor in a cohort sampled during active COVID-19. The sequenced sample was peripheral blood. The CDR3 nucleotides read TGTGCCAGCAGCCCCCGGAGGCTCAGCTCCTACGAGCAGTACTTC. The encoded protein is CASSPRRLSSYEQYF.